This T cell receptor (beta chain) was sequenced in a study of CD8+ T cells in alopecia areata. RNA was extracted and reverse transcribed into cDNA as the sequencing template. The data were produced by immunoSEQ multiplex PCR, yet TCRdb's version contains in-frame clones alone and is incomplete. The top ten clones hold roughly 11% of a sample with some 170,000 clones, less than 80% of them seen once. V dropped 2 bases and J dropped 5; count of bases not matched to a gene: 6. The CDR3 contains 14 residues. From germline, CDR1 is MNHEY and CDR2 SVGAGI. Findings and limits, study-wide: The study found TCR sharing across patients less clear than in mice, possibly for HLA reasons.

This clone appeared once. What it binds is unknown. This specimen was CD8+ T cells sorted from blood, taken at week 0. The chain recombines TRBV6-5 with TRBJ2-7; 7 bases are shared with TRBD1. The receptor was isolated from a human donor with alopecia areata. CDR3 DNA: TGTGCCAGCAGTTACCGGACAGGCGGAAACGAGCAGTACTTC. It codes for CASSYRTGGNEQYF.